This entry lists 31 T cell receptor beta chains sequenced from one sample in a study of T cell responses to AZD1222 COVID-19 vaccine. Assay used: immunoSEQ multiplex PCR; TCRdb lists only in-frame clones, some missing. The sample shows 95,000 to 150,000 clones, roughly 90% of them seen only once. The sample consisted of peripheral blood, taken 28 days after the second AZD1222 dose. The receptors here all came from an adult who received the AZD1222 COVID-19 vaccine.

The rearrangement links TRBV7-9 to TRBJ1-2; D unresolved. V was trimmed by 6 bases and J by 8 bases, leaving 13 bases between them. Germline CDR1 is SEHNR and CDR2 is FQNEAQ (reference sequence). This CDR3 comprises 12 residues. The CDR3 here is CASRQKPDGYTF. CDR3 in DNA: TGTGCCAGCAGGCAAAAGCCGGACGGCTACACCTTC.

The chain links TRBV6-5 to TRBJ1-2, with TRBD1 identical over 10 bases. The V gene end was trimmed by 8 bases and the J gene end by 8 bases; junction bases not matched to a gene: 14. The CDR3 totals 15 residues. Germline V gene lookup returns CDR1 MNHEY and CDR2 SVGAGI. The CDR3 nucleotides are TGTGCCAGCGGGGCCGGGACAGGGGAGGGCGAGGGCTACACCTTC. This codes for CASGAGTGEGEGYTF.

This clone occurred once. The V call is TRBV18, the J call TRBJ2-7; D not certain. There are 16 residues in the CDR3. Between the trimmed V and J ends, which lost 1 base and 6 bases, there was a span of 19 bases. The V gene's germline CDR1 is KGHSH and CDR2 LQKENI. The CDR3 sequence is CASSPLSTVSNSEQYF. CDR3 sequence (DNA): TGTGCCAGCTCACCACTCAGTACAGTGTCAAATTCCGAGCAGTACTTC.

The J gene is TRBJ2-1, the V gene TRBV6-6; tentative D call: TRBD1 (5 bases). The CDR3 sequence is 13 residues long. In germline, CDR1 is MNHNY, CDR2 SVGAGI (reference sequence). V shed 2 bases and J shed 8 bases, with 10 bases lying between them. The CDR3 reads CASSYVRVHEQFF. The CDR3 DNA follows: TGTGCCAGCAGTTACGTCAGGGTCCATGAGCAGTTCTTC.

The chain couples TRBV28 to TRBJ1-4, with D perhaps TRBD1 (6 bases). CDR1 MDHEN and CDR2 SYDVKM come from the germline V gene. Deletions cut 3 bases from V and 0 bases from J, with 11 bases between. The CDR3 loop spans 16 amino acids. DNA of the CDR3: TGTGCCAGCAGTTTCAGGGGCCCCGCAACTAATGAAAAACTGTTTTTT. Translated: CASSFRGPATNEKLFF. Full variable domain (missing parts from reference TRBV28 and TRBJ1-4): DVKVTQSSRYLVKRTGEKVFLECVQDMDHENMFWYRQDPGLGLRLIYFSYDVKMKEKGDIPEGYSVSREKKERFSLILESASTNQTSMYLCASSFRGPATNEKLFFGSGTQLSVL.

This chain links TRBV28 with TRBJ2-4; 9 bases are shared with TRBD1. The CDR3 has 15 residues. Germline CDR1 reads MDHEN; CDR2 reads SYDVKM. Unmatched junction bases numbered 5, after V lost 6 bases and J lost 2 bases. The CDR3 region is CASSQTGGSKNIQYF. CDR3 DNA: TGTGCCAGCAGCCAAACAGGGGGCTCCAAAAACATTCAGTACTTC.

This clone appeared a single time. This rearrangement joins TRBV2 to TRBJ1-2; D may be TRBD1 (6 bases). CDR1 and CDR2 (germline): SNHLY, FYNNEI. The CDR3 is 14 amino acids. V was clipped by 5 bases and J by 4 bases, with 14 bases between them. The CDR3 here is CASSYGQTAYGYTF. The CDR3 bases are TGTGCCAGCAGTTACGGACAGACCGCCTATGGCTACACCTTC.

V is TRBV12-3 or TRBV12-4 and J is TRBJ2-3, with D perhaps TRBD1 or TRBD2 (5 bases each). The CDR3 totals 12 residues. The V end lost 8 bases, the J end lost 0 bases, and 6 bases lay between the germline ends. In DNA, the CDR3 is TGTGCCAGCGGGGACAGCACAGATACGCAGTATTTT. This translates into CASGDSTDTQYF.

The rearrangement links TRBV5-1 to TRBJ2-5; TRBD1 agrees at 8 bases. The V segment lost 4 bases and the J segment 2 bases; nucleotides outside the gene matches: 4. In germline, CDR1 is SGHRS, CDR2 YFSETQ. This CDR3 region has 14 residues. The CDR3 region is CASSQRTGQETQYF. In nucleotides, the CDR3 is TGCGCCAGCAGCCAGCGGACAGGGCAAGAGACCCAGTACTTC.

The chain uses TRBV2 and TRBJ2-3; D is unresolved. The germline CDR1 and CDR2 sequences are SNHLY and FYNNEI. The CDR3 is 12 amino acids. With 6 bases removed from V and 0 bases from J, the gap between germline ends came to 4 bases. CDR3 amino acids: CASRRSTDTQYF. For the CDR3, the DNA is TGTGCCAGCAGGCGGAGCACAGATACGCAGTATTTT.

This clone was picked up one time. J is TRBJ1-5 and V is TRBV7-9; D unresolved. CDR1 is SEHNR and CDR2 is FQNEAQ in the germline V gene (reference sequence). CDR3 size: 14 residues. The ends were cut back, 6 bases at V and 7 bases at J, with 16 bases in the middle. The CDR3 sequence: CASSDDRERQPQHF. CDR3 in DNA: TGTGCCAGCAGTGACGATAGGGAGAGGCAGCCCCAGCATTTT.

This chain links TRBV18 with TRBJ2-1, with D perhaps matching TRBD1 (5 bases). Per the germline V gene, CDR1 is KGHSH and CDR2 is LQKENI. This CDR3 contains 16 residues. Trimming left V 0 bases short and J 0 bases short, with 9 bases between. The CDR3 spells CASSPPVTASYNEQFF. CDR3 DNA sequence: TGTGCCAGCTCACCACCGGTGACAGCCTCCTACAATGAGCAGTTCTTC.

The rearrangement links TRBV28 to TRBJ2-1, with 9 bases fitting TRBD2. The length of the CDR3 is 16 residues. The V and J ends lost 3 bases and 8 bases, in that order; junction bases with no gene match: 11. Germline-derived CDR1 and CDR2 are MDHEN and SYDVKM. The CDR3 loop reads CASSLRGGNPADEQFF. CDR3 DNA sequence: TGTGCCAGCAGTTTGCGGGGGGGTAATCCTGCCGATGAGCAGTTCTTC.

The chain employs TRBV5-1 and TRBJ1-2; unclear D gene. The V end was cut by 4 bases, the J end by 3 bases, with 16 bases between. CDR1 and CDR2 (germline): SGHRS, YFSETQ. The CDR3 has 15 amino acids. The CDR3: CASSLSSADHYGYTF. DNA of the CDR3: TGCGCCAGCAGCCTCTCTTCGGCGGATCACTATGGCTACACCTTC.

This chain joins TRBV19 and TRBJ1-1; 8 bases agree with TRBD1. The junction had 5 bases not matched to a gene; V was cut back by 4 bases and J by 4 bases. The CDR3 consists of 14 residues. Germline CDR1 reads LNHDA; CDR2 reads SQIVND (reference sequence). CDR3 sequence reads: CASSTGTGFTEAFF. The CDR3 DNA sequence: TGTGCCAGTAGTACCGGGACAGGCTTCACTGAAGCTTTCTTT.

The chain joins TRBV4-2 to TRBJ2-1, with 11 bases matching TRBD2. V lost 1 base and J lost 6; bases outside the gene matches: 17. Germline-derived CDR1 and CDR2 are LGHNA and YNFKEQ. The CDR3 sequence is 20 residues long. CDR3 sequence (DNA): TGTGCCAGCAGCCAAGTTCACAGGCTGGGTGGCCTAGCGGGAGGCAATGAGCAGTTCTTC. It is translated as CASSQVHRLGGLAGGNEQFF.

The genes are TRBV9 and TRBJ2-1; 7 bases align to TRBD2. Trimming at V came to 4 bases and at J to 10 bases, leaving 17 bases not matched to a gene. Looked up from germline, CDR1 is SGDLS and CDR2 is YYNGEE. The CDR3 has 16 amino acids. The CDR3 region is CASSPLPASGISEQFF. The CDR3 DNA follows: TGTGCCAGCAGCCCCCTTCCGGCTAGCGGCATCAGCGAGCAGTTCTTC.

This clone is a singleton in its sample. The chain couples TRBV6-5 to TRBJ1-3; 7 positions agree with TRBD1. Looked up from germline, CDR1 is MNHEY and CDR2 is SVGAGI. The CDR3 extends over 13 amino acids. The V gene end was trimmed by 8 bases and the J gene end by 8 bases; junction bases not matched to a gene: 9. The CDR3 region has the DNA TGTGCCAGCCGGGCGGACAGGAGAGACACCATATATTTT. Translating gives CASRADRRDTIYF.

This chain connects TRBV28 to TRBJ2-4, with D possibly matching TRBD1 (6 bases). The length of the CDR3 is 15 residues. Per germline, CDR1 MDHEN and CDR2 SYDVKM. Trimming left V 2 bases short and J 2 bases short, with 10 bases between. The DNA of the CDR3 is TGTGCCAGCAGTTTAGCAGGGGATTCCAAAAACATTCAGTACTTC. This sequence encodes CASSLAGDSKNIQYF.

This chain uses TRBV14 with TRBJ1-6, with D hard to call. V lost 2 bases, J lost 9 bases, and 17 bases lay in between. This CDR3 contains 16 residues. Per germline, CDR1 SGHDN and CDR2 FVKESK. CDR3 sequence (DNA): TGTGCCAGCAGCCAATCCTTTGGGATTAGGAGTTCACCCCTCCACTTT. Residues: CASSQSFGIRSSPLHF. Variable domain in full (rest from reference TRBV14 and TRBJ1-6): EAGVTQFPSHSVIEKGQTVTLRCDPISGHDNLYWYRRVMGKEIKFLLHFVKESKQDESGMPNNRFLAERTGGTYSTLKVQPAELEDSGVYFCASSQSFGIRSSPLHFGNGTRLTVT.

Concerning this clone itself: A junction boundary mismatches the germline segment, possibly from a read error. This chain uses TRBV7-9 with TRBJ1-2; D is undetermined. The CDR3 is 11 residues long. Per germline, CDR1 SEHNR and CDR2 FQNEAQ (reference sequence). The CDR3 region has the DNA TGTGCCAGCAGCCCAGAGGTACAGCTTGCTTTC. It translates to CASSPEVQLAF.

V gene TRBV21-1 combines with J gene TRBJ2-7; the table assigns TRBD2, which was not confirmed against the DNA. TRBV21-1 is classified as a pseudogene. The CDR3 extends over 19 amino acids. CDR3 nucleotide sequence: TGTGCCAGCAGCAAAACCTCACTGGGGCTAGCGGGAATAACCTACGAGCAGTACTTC. This gives the protein CASSKTSLGLAGITYEQYF.

The chain employs TRBV2 and TRBJ1-2; 7 bases are a match to TRBD1. The CDR3 runs 15 residues. J gave up 4 bases and V 5 bases, and 10 bases lay outside the gene matches. Per the germline V gene, CDR1 is SNHLY and CDR2 is FYNNEI. The CDR3 DNA follows: TGTGCCAGCAGTACACGACAGGGCTCTAGCTATGGCTACACCTTC. This codes for CASSTRQGSSYGYTF.

The CDR3 region has the DNA TGTGCCAGCAGCTTGGTAGGGGAGACCCAGTACTTC. Translated: CASSLVGETQYF. The J gene is TRBJ2-5, the V gene TRBV5-5, with D unresolved. CDR1 and CDR2 (germline): SGHKS, YYEKEE (reference sequence). V lost 0 bases, J lost 5 bases, and 5 bases lay in between. The CDR3 is 12 amino acids.

The chain combines TRBV20-1 with TRBJ2-2; D possibly corresponds to TRBD1 (6 bases). Trimming left V 3 bases short and J 5 bases short, with 13 bases between. Germline V lookup: CDR1 DFQATT, CDR2 SNEGSKA (reference sequence). The CDR3 loop spans 14 amino acids. The CDR3 sequence is CSASPRGKTGELFF. DNA of the CDR3: TGCAGTGCTAGTCCAAGGGGGAAAACCGGGGAGCTGTTTTTT.

This clone was seen just once. The chain combines TRBV6-1 with TRBJ1-1; D uncertain. The ends were cut back, 0 bases at V and 1 base at J, with 12 bases in the middle. The CDR3 extends over 16 amino acids. The germline CDR1 and CDR2 sequences are MNHNS and SASEGT. The CDR3 spells CASSEAEGQANTEAFF. The CDR3 DNA sequence: TGTGCCAGCAGTGAAGCGGAAGGTCAGGCGAACACTGAAGCTTTCTTT.

The gene calls are TRBV6-5 and TRBJ2-2; D not resolved. The CDR3 spans 15 residues. The V end was cut by 6 bases, the J end by 1 base, with 12 bases between. Germline values: CDR1 MNHEY, CDR2 SVGAGI. The DNA for the CDR3 is TGTGCCAGCAGCAAGTATCCACAGAACACCGGGGAGCTGTTTTTT. Translating gives CASSKYPQNTGELFF.

The chain links TRBV18 to TRBJ2-2; TRBD2 is a possible D gene (6 bases). In germline, CDR1 is KGHSH, CDR2 LQKENI. The CDR3 totals 15 residues. The V end lost 3 bases, the J end lost 5 bases, and 13 bases lay between the germline ends. CDR3 in amino acids: CASSPAGRGTGELFF. The DNA of the CDR3 is TGTGCCAGCTCACCGGCGGGGCGCGGAACCGGGGAGCTGTTTTTT.

V is TRBV5-8 and J is TRBJ2-7, with 9 bases lining up with TRBD1. Trimming took 4 bases from V and 5 from J; bases not matched to a gene: 16. Germline CDR1 and CDR2: SGHTS and YDEGEE. The CDR3 runs to 17 residues. This CDR3 reads CASSLGTGKWVFDEQYF. DNA of the CDR3: TGTGCCAGCAGCCTCGGGACAGGGAAGTGGGTCTTTGACGAGCAGTACTTC.

This chain uses TRBV7-9 with TRBJ1-1; D is uncertain. V was cut by 2 bases and J by 7 bases, with 5 bases left in between. Germline lookup yields CDR1 SEHNR and CDR2 FQNEAQ (reference sequence). The CDR3 loop spans 11 amino acids. CDR3 amino acids: CASSLSREAFF. The DNA for the CDR3 is TGTGCCAGCAGCTTAAGCCGTGAAGCTTTCTTT.

This chain uses TRBV5-5 with TRBJ1-6, with TRBD1 matching over 7 bases. Trimming took 6 bases from V and 7 from J; bases not matched to a gene: 16. The length of the CDR3 is 17 residues. Germline CDR1 is SGHKS and CDR2 is YYEKEE (reference sequence). CDR3 sequence reads: CASKIGAPGQLNSPLHF. CDR3 sequence (DNA): TGTGCCAGCAAAATCGGAGCCCCGGGACAGCTAAATTCACCCCTCCACTTT.